Each of the 10 T cell receptor beta chains below was sequenced from the same sample in a study of technical replicates of blood from several donors. Sequenced by immunoSEQ multiplex PCR; TCRdb stores in-frame clones only, minus some. The sample includes around 56,000 clones, over 90% seen only once; the top ten take approximately 3.4%. The sample comprised PBMCs. These receptors were collected from a human donor in good health. Some clones in this sample may be carry-over from other donors' samples.

The rearrangement uses TRBV6-6 and TRBJ2-7; 11 bases match TRBD1. CDR3 size: 15 residues. Germline CDR1 reads MNHNY; CDR2 reads SVGAGI (reference sequence). The V segment lost 2 bases and the J segment 3 bases; nucleotides outside the gene matches: 3. The CDR3 bases are TGTGCCAGCAGTTACGGACAGGGGGCGGTCTACGAGCAGTACTTC. As protein: CASSYGQGAVYEQYF.

The CDR3 here is CASRASTDTQYF. The CDR3 region has the DNA TGTGCCAGCAGAGCTAGCACAGATACGCAGTATTTT. The chain couples TRBV2 to TRBJ2-3; D call uncertain. This CDR3 is built from 12 residues. Germline V gene data show CDR1 as SNHLY and CDR2 as FYNNEI. The ends were cut back, 6 bases at V and 0 bases at J, with 4 bases in the middle.

This chain connects TRBV19 to TRBJ1-2, with TRBD1 as a possible D gene (6 bases). Germline CDR1 is LNHDA and CDR2 is SQIVND (reference sequence). The CDR3 length is 12 residues. Trimming removed 7 bases at V and 2 bases at J, with 8 bases between. CDR3 in DNA: TGTGCCAGTACCGGGACAAACTATGGCTACACCTTC. The encoded protein is CASTGTNYGYTF.

The V call is TRBV7-9, the J call TRBJ2-2, with 8 nucleotides matching TRBD2. Germline CDR1 is SEHNR and CDR2 is FQNEAQ (reference sequence). This CDR3 region has 15 residues. Trimming cost V 10 bases and J 0 bases; bases outside gene matches: 7. This CDR3 reads CANEGSGANTGELFF. CDR3 nucleotides: TGTGCCAACGAAGGTAGCGGGGCGAACACCGGGGAGCTGTTTTTT.

This chain connects TRBV7-9 to TRBJ1-2, with TRBD1 matching over 7 bases. The CDR3 covers 16 residues. CDR1 is SEHNR, CDR2 FQNEAQ, per germline (reference sequence). V gave up 5 bases and J gave up 2 bases; unmatched junction bases: 11. CDR3 in amino acids: CASSPADTGANYGYTF. CDR3 coding DNA: TGTGCCAGCAGCCCCGCGGACACAGGGGCCAACTATGGCTACACCTTC. The full variable domain, rest sourced from reference TRBV7-9 and TRBJ1-2, is DTGVSQNPRHKITKRGQNVTFRCDPISEHNRLYWYRQTLGQGPEFLTYFQNEAQLEKSRLLSDRFSAERPKGSFSTLEIQRTEQGDSAMYLCASSPADTGANYGYTFGSGTRLTVV.

This chain connects TRBV7-3 to TRBJ2-3; 14 bases are a match to TRBD2. The CDR3 has 17 amino acids. The J segment lost 3 bases and the V segment lost 1 base, leaving 3 bases of the junction unmatched. Looked up from germline, CDR1 is SGHTA and CDR2 is FQGTGA. CDR3 nucleotide sequence: TGTGCCAGCAGCTTAAAGGGACTAGCGGGAGAAACAGATACGCAGTATTTT. As protein: CASSLKGLAGETDTQYF.

The chain recombines TRBV5-6 with TRBJ1-1, with a tentative D call TRBD1 (5 bases). The CDR3 runs to 14 residues. Germline CDR1 and CDR2: SGHDT and YYEEEE. Trimming removed 3 bases at V and 4 bases at J, with 13 bases between. In nucleotides, the CDR3 is TGTGCCAGCAGCTCGGCGGGGGAGGCCACTGAAGCTTTCTTT. Protein: CASSSAGEATEAFF.

This sequence joins TRBV2 and TRBJ2-4; 11 bases align to TRBD1. The V gene end was trimmed by 6 bases and the J gene end by 7 bases; junction bases not matched to a gene: 5. The germline CDR1 and CDR2 sequences are SNHLY and FYNNEI. The CDR3 is made up of 14 amino acids. The CDR3, as DNA: TGTGCCAGCAGGTGGGGGGACAGGGGGAACATTCAGTACTTC. Its protein is CASRWGDRGNIQYF.

The chain uses TRBV7-2 and TRBJ2-7, with TRBD2 matching over 9 bases. The length of the CDR3 is 14 residues. V was pared by 5 bases and J by 6 bases, with 8 bases of the junction left unmatched. Germline loops: CDR1 SGHTA, CDR2 FQGNSA. CDR3 in DNA: TGTGCCAGCAGCGCGAGCGGGGGGTCCGTCGAGCAGTACTTC. Encoded protein: CASSASGGSVEQYF.

The V and J genes are TRBV7-2 and TRBJ2-1; D is perhaps TRBD2 (6 bases). This CDR3 is built from 17 residues. Germline V gene lookup returns CDR1 SGHTA and CDR2 FQGNSA. V dropped 4 bases and J dropped 0 bases, with 16 bases sitting between them. The CDR3 region is CASSSSPGGSSYNEQFF. The CDR3 DNA sequence: TGTGCCAGCAGCTCCTCCCCCGGGGGTAGCTCCTACAATGAGCAGTTCTTC.